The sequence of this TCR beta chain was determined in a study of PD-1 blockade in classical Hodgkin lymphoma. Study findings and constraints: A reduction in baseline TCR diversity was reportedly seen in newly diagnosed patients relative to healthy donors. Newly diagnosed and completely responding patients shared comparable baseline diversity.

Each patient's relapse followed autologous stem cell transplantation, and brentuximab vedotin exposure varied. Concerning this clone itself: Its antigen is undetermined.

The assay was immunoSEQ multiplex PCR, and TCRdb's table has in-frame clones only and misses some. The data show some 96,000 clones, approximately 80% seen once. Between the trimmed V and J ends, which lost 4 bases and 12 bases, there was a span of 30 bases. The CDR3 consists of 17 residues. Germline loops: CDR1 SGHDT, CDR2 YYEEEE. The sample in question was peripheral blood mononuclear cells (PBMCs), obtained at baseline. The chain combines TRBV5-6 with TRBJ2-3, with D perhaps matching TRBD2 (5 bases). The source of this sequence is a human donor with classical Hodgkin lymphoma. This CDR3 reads CASSAGVGLADSSLQYF. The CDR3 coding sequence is TGTGCCAGCAGCGCCGGGGTGGGATTAGCAGATTCCTCGTTACAGTATTTT.